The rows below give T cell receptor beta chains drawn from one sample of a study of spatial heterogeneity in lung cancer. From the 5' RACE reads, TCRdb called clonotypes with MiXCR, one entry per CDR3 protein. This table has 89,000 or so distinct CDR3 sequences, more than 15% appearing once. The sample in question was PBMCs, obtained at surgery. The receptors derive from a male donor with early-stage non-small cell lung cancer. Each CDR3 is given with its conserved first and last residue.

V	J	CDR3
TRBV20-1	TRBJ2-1	CSARTGSGVSYNEQFF
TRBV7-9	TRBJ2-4	CASSPPALAKNIQYF
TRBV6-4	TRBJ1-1	CASSDSGGTEAFF
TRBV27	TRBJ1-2	CASTKWDRGAHGYTF
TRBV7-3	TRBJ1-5	CASSLPDRGREQPQHF
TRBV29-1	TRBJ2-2	CSATRSGLSTGELFF
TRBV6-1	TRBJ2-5	CASSEQGGPETQYF
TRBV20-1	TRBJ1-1	CSASRDTEAFF
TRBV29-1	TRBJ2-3	CSVVQGNTDTQYF
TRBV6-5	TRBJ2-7	CASLGPSYEQYF
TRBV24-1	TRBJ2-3	CATSDPGSDTQYF
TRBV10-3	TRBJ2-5	CAISPKRAQETQYF
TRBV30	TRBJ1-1	CAWGGMNTEAFF
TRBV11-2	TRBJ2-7	CASSPTDSSGYEQYF
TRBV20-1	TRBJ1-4	CSARDPGTGGEKLFF
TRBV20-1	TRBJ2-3	CSARGSGGSTDTQYF
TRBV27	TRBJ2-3	CASSFSTGGADTQYF
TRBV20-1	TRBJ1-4	CSATGGFGEKLFF
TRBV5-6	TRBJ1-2	CASGQGSGYGYTF
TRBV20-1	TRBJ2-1	CSARVPRYNEQFF
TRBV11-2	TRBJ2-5	CASSLQGADGETQYF
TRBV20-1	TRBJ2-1	CSARDGQGVHNEQFF
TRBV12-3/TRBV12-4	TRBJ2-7	CASSPGLAGGHYEQYF
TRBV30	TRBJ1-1	CAWLRVGTEAFF
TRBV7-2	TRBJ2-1	CASSLVGRNEQFF
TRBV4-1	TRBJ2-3	CASSPRGTGGDTDTQYF
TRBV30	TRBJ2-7	CAWSASEPYEQYF
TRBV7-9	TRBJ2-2	CASSFGDGELFF
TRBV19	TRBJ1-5	CASTAVIYSNQPQHF
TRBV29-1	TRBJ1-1	CSVETGEGTEAFF
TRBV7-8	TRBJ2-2	CASSLGLAVTGELFF
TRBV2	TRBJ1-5	CASSSTVSDQPQHF
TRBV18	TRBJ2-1	CASSPRDRGINEQFF
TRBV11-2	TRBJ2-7	CASSYHGLDLSYEQYF
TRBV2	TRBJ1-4	CASSPGQGLAEKLFF
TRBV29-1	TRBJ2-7	CSVGDRDRGEQYF
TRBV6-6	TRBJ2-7	CATGRESTYEQYF
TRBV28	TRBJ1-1	CASSPPGQRGAEAFF
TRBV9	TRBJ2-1	CASSETSFSYNEQFF
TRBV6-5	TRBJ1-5	CASSVRGHGNQPQHF
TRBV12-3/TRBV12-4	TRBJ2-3	CASSFGATSDTQYF
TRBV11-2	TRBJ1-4	CASSPTGVTNEKLFF
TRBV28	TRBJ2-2	CASSWGTITGELFF
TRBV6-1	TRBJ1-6	CASSAGQGTSYNSPLHF
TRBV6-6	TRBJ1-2	CASSYRPSSSHHGYTF
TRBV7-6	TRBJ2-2	CASSRLQGTGELFF
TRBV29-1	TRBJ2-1	CSVAGLAGGPGNEQFF
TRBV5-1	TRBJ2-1	CASSLKMAGVNEQFF
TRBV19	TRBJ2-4	CASRDRAKNIQYF
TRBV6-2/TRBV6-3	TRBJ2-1	CASSPSVIEQFF